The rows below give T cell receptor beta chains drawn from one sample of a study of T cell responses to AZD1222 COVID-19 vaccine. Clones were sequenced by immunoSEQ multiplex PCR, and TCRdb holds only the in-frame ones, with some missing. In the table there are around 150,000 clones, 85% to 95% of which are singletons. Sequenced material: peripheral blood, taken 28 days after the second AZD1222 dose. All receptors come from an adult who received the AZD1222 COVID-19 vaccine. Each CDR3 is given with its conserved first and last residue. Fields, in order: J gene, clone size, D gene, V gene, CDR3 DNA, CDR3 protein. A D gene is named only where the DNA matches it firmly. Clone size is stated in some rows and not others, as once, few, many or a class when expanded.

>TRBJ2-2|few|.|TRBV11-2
TGTGCCAGCAGCTTAGGACAGTACAACACCGGGGAGCTGTTTTTT
CASSLGQYNTGELFF
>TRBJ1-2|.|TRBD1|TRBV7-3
TGTGCCAGCAGCTCCCAGACAGGGCTTAACTATGGCTACACCTTC
CASSSQTGLNYGYTF
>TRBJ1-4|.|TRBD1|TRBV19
TGTGCCAGTAGCGCGTCGCAGGGGGTCACTAATGAAAAACTGTTTTTT
CASSASQGVTNEKLFF
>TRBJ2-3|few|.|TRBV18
TGTGCCAGCTCACCCGGCCCCCAGGGTACTGCCCTCGATACGCAGTATTTT
CASSPGPQGTALDTQYF
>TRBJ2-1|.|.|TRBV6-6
TGTGCCAGCAGTTACGTGTCCCATGAGCAGTTCTTC
CASSYVSHEQFF
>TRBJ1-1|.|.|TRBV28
TGTGCCAGCGGAGAGGGGCCGAACACTGAAGCTTTCTTT
CASGEGPNTEAFF
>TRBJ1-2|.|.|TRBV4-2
TGTGCCAGCAGCCAAGAATACCAATATGGCTACACCTTC
CASSQEYQYGYTF
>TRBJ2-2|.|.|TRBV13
TGTGCCAGCAGCCCCCCGGGGGGCTCTATCACCGGGGAGCTGTTTTTT
CASSPPGGSITGELFF
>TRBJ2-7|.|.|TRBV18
TGTGCCAGCTCACCCCGGGCCGTGGGACGGGGGAGCTCCTACGAGCAGTACTTC
CASSPRAVGRGSSYEQYF
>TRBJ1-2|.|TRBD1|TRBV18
TGTGCCAGCTCGTACGACAGGGTGGATAACTATGGCTACACCTTC
CASSYDRVDNYGYTF
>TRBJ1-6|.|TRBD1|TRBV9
TGTGCCAGCAGCGTAGGGAGACAGGGAGGGACACCCCTCCACTTT
CASSVGRQGGTPLHF
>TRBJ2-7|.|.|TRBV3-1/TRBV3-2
TGTGCCAGCAGTGACAGTTACTCCTACGAGCAGTACTTC
CASSDSYSYEQYF
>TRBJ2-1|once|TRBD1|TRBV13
TGTGCCAGCAGCTCACAAGGGGGCCTACTTCAGTTCTTC
CASSSQGGLLQFF
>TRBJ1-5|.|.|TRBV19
TGTGCCAGTAGTATAGGATCGAGAAGCAATCAGCCCCAGCATTTT
CASSIGSRSNQPQHF
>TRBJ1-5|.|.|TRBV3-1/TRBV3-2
TGTGCCAGCAGCCTTCAGATTAGCAATCAGCCCCAGCATTTT
CASSLQISNQPQHF
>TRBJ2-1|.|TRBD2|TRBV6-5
TGTGCCAGCAGTACCCCGACTAGCGGATACAATGAGCAGTTCTTC
CASSTPTSGYNEQFF
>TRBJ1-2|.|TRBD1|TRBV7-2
TGTGCCAGCAGCTTAGGGTATTTCGGGAACAGGGGGGAGTATGGCTACACCTTC
CASSLGYFGNRGEYGYTF
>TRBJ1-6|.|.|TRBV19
TGTGCCAGTAGTTCCTCAGGGGTTCAATATAATTCACCCCTCCACTTT
CASSSSGVQYNSPLHF
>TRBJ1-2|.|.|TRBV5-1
TGCGCCAGCAGCTTGGACCCAGCGGGGGGAAACTATGGCTACACCTTC
CASSLDPAGGNYGYTF
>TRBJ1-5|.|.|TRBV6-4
TGTGCCAGCCCTTACAGTCGGCTACATCTCCATCAGCCCCAGCATTTT
CASPYSRLHLHQPQHF
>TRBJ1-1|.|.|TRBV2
TGTGCCAGCAGTACTCAAGGGAACACTGAAGCTTTCTTT
CASSTQGNTEAFF
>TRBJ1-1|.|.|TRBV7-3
TGTGCCAGCAGGAAGGACAAGAACACTGAAGCTTTCTTT
CASRKDKNTEAFF
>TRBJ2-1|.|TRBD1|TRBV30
TGTGCCTTCGGGACAGGGGACCCAATCGGGTACAATGAGCAGTTCTTC
CAFGTGDPIGYNEQFF
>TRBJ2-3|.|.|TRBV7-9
TGTGCCAGCAGCTTAGGAGCACAGACAGATACGCAGTATTTT
CASSLGAQTDTQYF
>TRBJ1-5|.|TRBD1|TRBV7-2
TGTGCCAGCAGCTCGGGACAGGGGGCCGAACAGCCCCAGCATTTT
CASSSGQGAEQPQHF
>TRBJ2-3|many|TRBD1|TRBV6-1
TGTGCCAGCAGTGAAGCGACAGGGCACACAGATACGCAGTATTTT
CASSEATGHTDTQYF
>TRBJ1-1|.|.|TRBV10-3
TGTGCCACTCGTGGGGGGTTGAACACTGAAGCTTTCTTT
CATRGGLNTEAFF
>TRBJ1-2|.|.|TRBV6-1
TGTGCCAGCAGTGAACCAAAAGCTAACTATGGCTACACCTTC
CASSEPKANYGYTF
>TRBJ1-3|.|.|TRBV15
TGTGCCACCAGCAGAGATTACAGTAGCGACTCTGGAAACACCATATATTTT
CATSRDYSSDSGNTIYF
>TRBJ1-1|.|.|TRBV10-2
TGCGCCAGCAGAGAAACAGGGAACACTGAAGCTTTCTTT
CASRETGNTEAFF
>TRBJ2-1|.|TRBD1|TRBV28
TGTGCCAGCAGTTCCGCCGGGACAGCAGCCGATGAGCAGTTCTTC
CASSSAGTAADEQFF
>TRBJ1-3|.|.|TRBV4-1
TGCGCCAGCAGCCAAGCCCGGGTCTCTGGAAACACCATATATTTT
CASSQARVSGNTIYF
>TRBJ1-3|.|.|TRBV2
TGTGCCAGCATAAGGGCAGGCCCTGGAAACACCATATATTTT
CASIRAGPGNTIYF
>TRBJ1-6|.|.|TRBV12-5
TGTGCTAGTGGTTTGGTACTCGGCCAAAGCTCCTATAATTCACCCCTCCACTTT
CASGLVLGQSSYNSPLHF
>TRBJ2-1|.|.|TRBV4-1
TGCGCCAGCAGCCAAGTGTTTGGGAGGTGCAATGAGCAGTTCTTC
CASSQVFGRCNEQFF
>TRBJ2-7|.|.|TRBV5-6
TGTGCCAGCAGCATCACCTACGAGCAGTACTTC
CASSITYEQYF
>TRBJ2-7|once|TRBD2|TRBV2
TGTGCCAGCCTAGCGGGGACATCCTACGAGCAGTACTTC
CASLAGTSYEQYF
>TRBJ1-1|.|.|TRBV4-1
TGCGCCAGCAGCCCAACACTCCTGGGCATGAACACTGAAGCTTTCTTT
CASSPTLLGMNTEAFF
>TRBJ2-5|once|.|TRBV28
TGTGCCAGCAGCGGGGGGCGGGGAGAGACCCAGTACTTC
CASSGGRGETQYF
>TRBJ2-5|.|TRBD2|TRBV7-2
TGTGCCAGCAGAGTTACTAGCGGGAGAAGAGAGACCCAGTACTTC
CASRVTSGRRETQYF
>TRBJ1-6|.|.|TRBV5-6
TGTGCCAGCAGCTTCCGGGACGGACGAGATTCACCCCTCCACTTT
CASSFRDGRDSPLHF
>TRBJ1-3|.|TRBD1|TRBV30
TGTGCCTGGAGTCGGGACAGGGGAAACACCATATATTTT
CAWSRDRGNTIYF
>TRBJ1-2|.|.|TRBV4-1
TGCGCCAGCAGCCAAGATAGAGGATTTGGTGGCTACACCTTC
CASSQDRGFGGYTF
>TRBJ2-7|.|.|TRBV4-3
TGCGCCAGCAGCCGAAACAGGGAAAACGAGCAGTACTTC
CASSRNRENEQYF
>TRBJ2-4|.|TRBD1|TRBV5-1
TGCGCCAGCAGCACTGATGCCACAGGGGAACTAGCCAAAAACATTCAGTACTTC
CASSTDATGELAKNIQYF
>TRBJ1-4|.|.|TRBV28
TGTGCCAGCAGTTTGACAACAACTAATGAAAAACTGTTTTTT
CASSLTTTNEKLFF
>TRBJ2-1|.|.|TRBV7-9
TGTGCCAGCAGCTTATCCCGAGGTATCGCAATTGAGCAGTTCTTC
CASSLSRGIAIEQFF
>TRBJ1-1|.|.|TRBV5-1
TGCGCCAGCAGCTTTTCTCTGCAGACACTATACAACACTGAAGCTTTCTTT
CASSFSLQTLYNTEAFF
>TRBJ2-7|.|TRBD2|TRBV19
TGTGCCAGTAGTGCGGGCCTAGCGGGCTACGAGCAGTACTTC
CASSAGLAGYEQYF
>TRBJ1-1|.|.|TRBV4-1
TGCGCCAGCAGCCCCGGACCACTCTTGGGGACTGAAGCTTTCTTT
CASSPGPLLGTEAFF
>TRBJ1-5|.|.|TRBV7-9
TGTGCCAGCAGTCAGGGCTTAGGGAATCAGCCCCAGCATTTT
CASSQGLGNQPQHF
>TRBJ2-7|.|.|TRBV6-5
TGTGCCAGCAGACTTGGAGGACACGTCTACGAGCAGTACTTC
CASRLGGHVYEQYF
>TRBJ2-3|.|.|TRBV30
TGTGCCTGGAGTTGGCAGCTTCTCACAGATACGCAGTATTTT
CAWSWQLLTDTQYF
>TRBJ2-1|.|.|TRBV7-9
TGTGCCAGCAGCTTAGGGGGCAGGGAAGGGCAGTTCTTC
CASSLGGREGQFF